This entry lists 9 T cell receptor beta chains sequenced from one sample in a study of spatial heterogeneity in lung cancer. Noted time point: blood at routine non-recurrence follow-up after resection. TCRdb reprocessed the 5' RACE reads with MiXCR, giving one entry per CDR3 protein. The sample holds 85,000 to 100,000 distinct CDR3 sequences; roughly a fifth are singletons and the top ten take 21%. Sequenced here: PBMCs, sampled at follow-up. The receptors shown here come from a male donor with early-stage non-small cell lung cancer.

This sequence joins TRBV30 and TRBJ1-2, with 9 nucleotides matching TRBD1. Germline assignment: CDR1 GTSNPN and CDR2 SVGIG (reference sequence). The V segment lost 8 bases and the J segment 0 bases; nucleotides outside the gene matches: 4. The CDR3 runs 13 residues. Here the CDR3 reads CATRTGANYGYTF. In nucleotides, the CDR3 is TGTGCCACCAGGACAGGGGCTAACTATGGCTACACCTTC.

The chain joins TRBV11-2 to TRBJ2-7; no clear D gene. The V end lost 5 bases, the J end lost 9 bases, and 14 bases lay between the germline ends. The CDR3 is 12 amino acids. Germline lookup yields CDR1 SGHAT and CDR2 FQNNGV. In nucleotides, the CDR3 is TGTGCCAGCAGCCCAAGTCCCGGATGGCAGTACGTC. It yields the protein CASSPSPGWQYV.

J is TRBJ1-5 and V is TRBV2, with D tentatively TRBD1 (5 bases). V was shortened by 6 bases and J by 2 bases, with 14 bases between the two germline ends. This CDR3 spans 15 amino acids. CDR1 is SNHLY and CDR2 is FYNNEI in the germline V gene. In nucleotides, the CDR3 is TGTGCCAGCAGCCTCGGGGGAATGGGCAATCAGCCCCAGCATTTT. Translated: CASSLGGMGNQPQHF.

This chain connects TRBV7-2 to TRBJ2-2; 8 positions agree with TRBD2. The CDR3 covers 15 residues. The V gene's germline CDR1 is SGHTA and CDR2 FQGNSA. The ends lost 2 bases at V and 4 bases at J; junction bases unmatched: 3. The CDR3 is CASSLTLAGTGELFF. The CDR3 nucleotides are TGTGCCAGCAGCTTAACGCTAGCGGGCACCGGGGAGCTGTTTTTT.

This clonotype was seen ten or more times. The V call is TRBV6-5, the J call TRBJ1-1; D remains unclear. The V and J ends lost 2 bases and 1 base respectively, with 5 bases between them. Germline CDR1 is MNHEY and CDR2 is SVGAGI. This CDR3 comprises 13 residues. CDR3 coding DNA: TGTGCCAGCAGTTACCGAGGGAACACTGAAGCTTTCTTT. Amino acid sequence: CASSYRGNTEAFF.

Points on this clonotype: At one boundary the junction diverges from the germline segment, which might be a read error. This chain connects TRBV5-6 to TRBJ1-2; 9 bases match TRBD1. Looked up from germline, CDR1 is SGHDT and CDR2 is YYEEEE. This CDR3 region has 14 residues. The DNA of the CDR3 is TGTGCCAGCGGCTTCGGGACAGGGAACTATGGCTACACCTTC. Residues: CASGFGTGNYGYTF.

This sequence joins TRBV5-1 and TRBJ2-7, with unresolved D. CDR1 SGHRS and CDR2 YFSETQ come from the germline V gene. V gave up 0 bases and J gave up 2 bases, with 9 bases separating them. The CDR3 covers 14 residues. In DNA form, the CDR3 reads TGCGCCAGCAGCTTGGTGGTCGGTACCTACGAGCAGTACTTC. Translated: CASSLVVGTYEQYF.

The rearrangement uses TRBV19 and TRBJ1-1; 10 bases align to TRBD1. With V trimmed by 8 bases and J by 3 bases, 9 bases remained unmatched. This CDR3 has 15 residues. Germline values: CDR1 LNHDA, CDR2 SQIVND (reference sequence). In DNA form, the CDR3 reads TGTGCCAGTCGCCCGACAGGGGGCATGGACACTGAAGCTTTCTTT. This encodes CASRPTGGMDTEAFF.

This clonotype has a handful of counts. The genes are TRBV20-1 and TRBJ1-2, with TRBD1 matching over 7 bases. The CDR3 extends over 14 amino acids. The germline V gene has CDR1 DFQATT and CDR2 SNEGSKA (reference sequence). Germline trimming cut 2 bases from V and 3 bases from J; bases unmatched to any gene: 6. The CDR3 DNA reads as TGCAGTGCTAGACGTAGGGACAGTTACTATGGCTACACCTTC. Translating gives CSARRRDSYYGYTF.